This T cell receptor beta chain was sequenced for a study of OX40 agonist ivuxolimab in advanced cancers. Broader study findings: Expanded peripheral T-cell antigen specificity went undetermined.

Data came from immunoSEQ multiplex PCR; TCRdb stores just in-frame clones and leaves some out. This table has about 48,000 clones, about 87% appearing once. Comment on this clone: Antigen specificity is unknown.

Trimming left V 0 bases short and J 5 bases short, with 11 bases between. Germline values: CDR1 SGDLS, CDR2 YYNGEE. This CDR3 is 14 amino acids long. Blood sampling was done at baseline, cycle 4 day 1, and cycle 7 day 1. The sequences come from CD4+ or CD8+ T cells sorted from blood, collected in a trial of the OX40 agonist ivuxolimab. The receptor's source is an adult with an advanced solid tumor such as melanoma, head and neck, liver or kidney cancer. This rearrangement joins TRBV9 to TRBJ2-5; a possible D gene is TRBD1 (7 bases). CDR3 sequence reads: CASSVGGDSETQYF. The CDR3 DNA reads TGTGCCAGCAGCGTAGGGGGGGACAGCGAGACCCAGTACTTC. Filled out from reference TRBV9 and TRBJ2-5, the complete variable domain reads DSGVTQTPKHLITATGQRVTLRCSPRSGDLSVYWYQQSLDQGLQFLIQYYNGEERAKGNILERFSAQQFPDLHSELNLSSLELGDSALYFCASSVGGDSETQYFGPGTRLLVL.